The rows below give T cell receptor beta chains drawn from one sample of a study of blood T cell repertoires in COVID-19. Produced via immunoSEQ multiplex PCR; TCRdb's table is partial and in-frame only. The data show a few hundred thousand clones, with 89% seen just once and about 9.5% held by the top ten. Sequences were obtained from PBMCs or T cells enriched from blood (not recorded which). Source of these receptors: a woman aged 40 to 50 who had recovered from COVID-19. The CDR3 runs from the conserved cysteine through the conserved F or W. Each record gives: clone size, J gene, V gene, D gene, CDR3 protein. D genes are given only for firm matches. The size of a clone is reported for some rows only, either as once, few or many, or as a class for expanded clones.

once | TRBJ2-2 | TRBV28 | NA | CASSFGSSSTGELFF
NA | TRBJ1-1 | TRBV19 | NA | CASSLEGGQRTFF
NA | TRBJ2-1 | TRBV24-1 | NA | CATSDPGGSNYNEQFF
NA | TRBJ2-2 | TRBV7-2 | NA | CASSAVDTGELFF
NA | TRBJ2-7 | TRBV21-1 | NA | CVRFYEQYF
NA | TRBJ1-2 | TRBV6-1 | TRBD1 | CASSEGGTAPNYGYTF
once | TRBJ1-1 | TRBV11-3 | TRBD1 | CASSLRTGGTEAFF
NA | TRBJ2-3 | TRBV11-2 | TRBD2 | CASSLGLAGGPDTQYF
NA | TRBJ2-6 | TRBV28 | NA | CASSAGTMSSGANVLTF
NA | TRBJ2-1 | TRBV6-2/TRBV6-3 | NA | CASSLINGGLFSPFF
NA | TRBJ1-5 | TRBV21-1 | NA | CASSKAAGKGNQPQHF
once | TRBJ2-1 | TRBV30 | NA | CAWRLSGVYNEQFF
NA | TRBJ2-3 | TRBV12-5 | TRBD2 | CASGLVRLAGESSDTQYF
NA | TRBJ2-3 | TRBV3-1/TRBV3-2 | TRBD1 | CASSHHPTGVDTDTQYF
once | TRBJ2-1 | TRBV7-9 | TRBD2 | CASSPRIAGGGYNEQFF
NA | TRBJ2-5 | TRBV11-2 | NA | CASSLDLAVQETQYF
NA | TRBJ1-4 | TRBV29-1 | NA | CSAAGQGNEKLFF